The clone carrying this T cell receptor beta chain is a singleton in its sample. Profiled with immunoSEQ multiplex PCR; TCRdb holds only in-frame clones, not every one. The sample lists about 30,000 clones, 85% to 90% seen once, with 12% to 15% in the top ten. Treatment described: randomized to nivolumab then ipilimumab (arm A) or the reverse (arm B). None of the patients previously received DNA-damaging chemotherapy. The source of the sample is a study of sequential checkpoint blockade in melanoma. The length of the CDR3 is 16 residues. Germline assignment: CDR1 SGDLS and CDR2 YYNGEE. V shed 0 bases and J shed 2 bases, with 12 bases lying between them.

The sequenced sample was CD8+ T cells sorted from blood (inferred from file names), obtained from a patient given nivolumab and ipilimumab in sequence. The J gene is TRBJ2-1, the V gene TRBV9; D gene unclear. The source of this sequence is a human donor with melanoma. CDR3 amino acids: CASSVGSFETYNEQFF. The CDR3 nucleotides read TGTGCCAGCAGCGTAGGATCGTTCGAGACCTACAATGAGCAGTTCTTC. Filled out from reference TRBV9 and TRBJ2-1, the complete variable domain reads DSGVTQTPKHLITATGQRVTLRCSPRSGDLSVYWYQQSLDQGLQFLIQYYNGEERAKGNILERFSAQQFPDLHSELNLSSLELGDSALYFCASSVGSFETYNEQFFGPGTRLTVL.